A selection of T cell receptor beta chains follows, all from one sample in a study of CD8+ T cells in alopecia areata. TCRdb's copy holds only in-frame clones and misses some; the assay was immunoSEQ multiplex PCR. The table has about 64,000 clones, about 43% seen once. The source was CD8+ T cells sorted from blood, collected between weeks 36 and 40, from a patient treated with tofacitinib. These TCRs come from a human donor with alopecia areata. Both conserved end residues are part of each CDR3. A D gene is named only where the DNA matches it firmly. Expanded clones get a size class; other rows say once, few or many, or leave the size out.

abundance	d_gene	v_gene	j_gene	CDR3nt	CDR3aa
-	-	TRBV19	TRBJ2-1	TGTGCCAGTTTAGGGGCGGCAGGGGAGCAGTTCTTC	CASLGAAGEQFF
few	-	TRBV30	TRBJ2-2	TGTGCCTGGAGTGCCATCACCGGGGAGCTGTTTTTT	CAWSAITGELFF
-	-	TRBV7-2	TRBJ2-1	TGTGCCAGCAGCGCAGCCAGGTACAATGAGCAGTTCTTC	CASSAARYNEQFF
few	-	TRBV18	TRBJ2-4	TGTGCCAGCTCACAGGGACTTTGGGGCAAAAACATTCAGTACTTC	CASSQGLWGKNIQYF
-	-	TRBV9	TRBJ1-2	TGTGCCAGCAGCGGACTCGGGGCATATGGCTACACCTTC	CASSGLGAYGYTF
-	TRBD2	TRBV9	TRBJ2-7	TGTGCCAGCAGCGTGGGGCTAGCGGGCTCCTACGAGCAGTACTTC	CASSVGLAGSYEQYF
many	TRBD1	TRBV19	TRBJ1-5	TGTGCCAGTAGGGCAGGGGTCCAGGGGGCGAATCAGCCCCAGCATTTT	CASRAGVQGANQPQHF
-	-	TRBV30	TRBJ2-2	TGTGCCTGGGCAGGGGGGACAGAGAACACCGGGGAGCTGTTTTTT	CAWAGGTENTGELFF
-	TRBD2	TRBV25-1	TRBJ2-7	TGTGCCCGACGGAGCGGGATGGGCGAGCAGTACTTC	CARRSGMGEQYF
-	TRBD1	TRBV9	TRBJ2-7	TGTGCCAGCAGCGAGGATTACAGGGGGCGGGCCGAGCAGTACTTC	CASSEDYRGRAEQYF
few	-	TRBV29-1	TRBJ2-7	TGCAGCGTTGTCTCCGACGAGCAGTACTTC	CSVVSDEQYF
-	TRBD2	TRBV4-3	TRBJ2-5	TGCGCCAGCAGCCAAGGACCCCCGGGGGGGCAAGAGACCCAGTACTTC	CASSQGPPGGQETQYF
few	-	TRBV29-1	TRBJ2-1	TGCAGCGTTGAAGCAGGGGTGATCTACAATGAGCAGTTCTTC	CSVEAGVIYNEQFF
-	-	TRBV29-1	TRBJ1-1	TGCAGCGTCATGCGAGGGATCTACACTGAAGCTTTCTTT	CSVMRGIYTEAFF
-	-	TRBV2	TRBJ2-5	TGTGCCAGCAGTGAAACCCGGGGGAACCTACGGGAGACCCAGTACTTC	CASSETRGNLRETQYF
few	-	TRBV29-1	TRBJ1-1	TGCAGCGTCGCGGGGACTGAAGCTTTCTTT	CSVAGTEAFF
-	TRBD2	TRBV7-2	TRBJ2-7	TGTGCCAGCAGCCCGGGACTAGCGGGAGCTACAATATGGGGCGAGCAGTACTTC	CASSPGLAGATIWGEQYF
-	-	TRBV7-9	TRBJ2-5	TGTGCCAGCAGCTTGATCCGGGGCCAAGAGACCCAGTACTTC	CASSLIRGQETQYF
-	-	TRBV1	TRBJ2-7	TGCACCAGCAGCCAAGGGAAGCGACAGAGCTCCTACGAGCAGTACTTC	CTSSQGKRQSSYEQYF
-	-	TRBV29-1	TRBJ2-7	TGCAGCGTTTGGGAGACCGACCGCGAGCAGTACTTC	CSVWETDREQYF
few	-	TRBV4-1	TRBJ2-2	TGCGCCAGCAGCCTAGGTAGCATGCAGGTCACCGGGGAGCTGTTTTTT	CASSLGSMQVTGELFF
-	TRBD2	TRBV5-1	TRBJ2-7	TGCGCCAGCAGCACCTGGACTAGCGGGAGCTCCTACGAGCAGTACTTC	CASSTWTSGSSYEQYF
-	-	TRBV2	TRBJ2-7	TGTGCCAGCAGTGACAGGGGCCGTAGCTCCTACGAGCAGTACTTC	CASSDRGRSSYEQYF
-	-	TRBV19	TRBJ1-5	TGTGCCGGTGGGTTACGCGGGAGCAATCAGCCCCAGCATTTT	CAGGLRGSNQPQHF
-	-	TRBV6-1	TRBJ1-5	TGTGCCAGCAGTGAATTTGTGCCGCGCAATCAGCCCCAGCATTTT	CASSEFVPRNQPQHF
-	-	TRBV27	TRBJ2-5	TGTGCCAGCAGCCCCAACCCGTGGGGGGGGCGAGAGACCCAGTACTTC	CASSPNPWGGRETQYF
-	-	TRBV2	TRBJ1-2	TGTGCCAGCAGTGAAAGAAACTACACCTTC	CASSERNYTF
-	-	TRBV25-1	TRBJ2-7	TGTGCCAGCAGTGAAACTAGGCACAACGAGCAGTACTTC	CASSETRHNEQYF
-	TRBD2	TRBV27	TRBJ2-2	TGTGCCAGCAGTTTACTAGCGGGAGGAAACACCGGGGAGCTGTTTTTT	CASSLLAGGNTGELFF
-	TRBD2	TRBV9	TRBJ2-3	TGTGCCAGCAGCGGTACTAGCGGGAGTTCTACAGATACGCAGTATTTT	CASSGTSGSSTDTQYF
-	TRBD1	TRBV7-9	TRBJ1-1	TGTGCCAGCAGCGTCCCAGGGGGCCCCACTGAAGCTTTCTTT	CASSVPGGPTEAFF
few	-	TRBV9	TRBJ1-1	TGTGCCAGCAGCCCTCCGGGACGGATGAACACTGAAGCTTTCTTT	CASSPPGRMNTEAFF
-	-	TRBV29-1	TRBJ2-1	TGCAGCGCCCGTAGCGGAACCCGCCCCAATGAGCAGTTCTTC	CSARSGTRPNEQFF
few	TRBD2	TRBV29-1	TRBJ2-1	TGCAGCGCCAAGGGACTAGCGGGACACAATGAGCAGTTCTTC	CSAKGLAGHNEQFF
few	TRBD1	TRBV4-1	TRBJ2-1	TGCGCCAGCAGCCAATGGACAGGGGGTGAGCAGTTCTTC	CASSQWTGGEQFF
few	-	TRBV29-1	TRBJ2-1	TGCAGCGTTGCACCCGGGAGCAATGAGCAGTTCTTC	CSVAPGSNEQFF
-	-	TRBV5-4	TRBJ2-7	TGTGCCAGCAGCTTCCCGGGGGAAACCTACGAGCAGTACTTC	CASSFPGETYEQYF
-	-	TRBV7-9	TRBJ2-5	TGTGCCAGCAGCGCGCGGGACGGCTACCAAGAGACCCAGTACTTC	CASSARDGYQETQYF
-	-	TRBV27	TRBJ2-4	TGTGCCAGCAGTCCTCTCTTCGAGGGTAGAAACATTCAGTACTTC	CASSPLFEGRNIQYF
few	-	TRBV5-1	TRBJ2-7	TGCGCCAGCACCACGGGGCAAAACGAGCAGTACTTC	CASTTGQNEQYF
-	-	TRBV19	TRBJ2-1	TGTGCCAGTAGGATGGGGGGAGGTTCTGCCTACAATGAGCAGTTCTTC	CASRMGGGSAYNEQFF
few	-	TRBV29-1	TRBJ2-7	TGCAGCGTTAACCTAGCTTCCACTCGCGAGCAGTACTTC	CSVNLASTREQYF
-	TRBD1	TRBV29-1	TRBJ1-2	TGCAGCGTTGGGGGGACAGTCGAAAACTATGGCTACACCTTC	CSVGGTVENYGYTF
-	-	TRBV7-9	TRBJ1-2	TGTGCCAGCAGCTATTGGGACGGCAGCTACACCTTC	CASSYWDGSYTF
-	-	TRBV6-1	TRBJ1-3	TGTGCCAGCAGTGATGGGGTGTCGGGAAACACCATATATTTT	CASSDGVSGNTIYF
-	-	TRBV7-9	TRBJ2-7	TGTGCCAGCAGCTTTCCGGCTAGCGATCCGACCTACGAGCAGTACTTC	CASSFPASDPTYEQYF
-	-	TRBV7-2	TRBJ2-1	TGTGCCAGCCTCGGGAATGAGCAGTTCTTC	CASLGNEQFF
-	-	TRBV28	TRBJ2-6	TGTGCCAGCATCTCCCCTTATGGGGCCAACGTCCTGACTTTC	CASISPYGANVLTF
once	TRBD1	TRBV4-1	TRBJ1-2	TGCGCCAGCAGCCAGGGACAGGGGGCAATGTATGGCTACACCTTC	CASSQGQGAMYGYTF
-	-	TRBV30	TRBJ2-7	TGTGCCTGGAGTCAGGGGTTGGTCATCTACGAGCAGTACTTC	CAWSQGLVIYEQYF
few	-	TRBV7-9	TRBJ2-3	TGTGCCACCTGCCGGGTCTGCGGGGCATCAGATACGCAGTATTTT	CATCRVCGASDTQYF